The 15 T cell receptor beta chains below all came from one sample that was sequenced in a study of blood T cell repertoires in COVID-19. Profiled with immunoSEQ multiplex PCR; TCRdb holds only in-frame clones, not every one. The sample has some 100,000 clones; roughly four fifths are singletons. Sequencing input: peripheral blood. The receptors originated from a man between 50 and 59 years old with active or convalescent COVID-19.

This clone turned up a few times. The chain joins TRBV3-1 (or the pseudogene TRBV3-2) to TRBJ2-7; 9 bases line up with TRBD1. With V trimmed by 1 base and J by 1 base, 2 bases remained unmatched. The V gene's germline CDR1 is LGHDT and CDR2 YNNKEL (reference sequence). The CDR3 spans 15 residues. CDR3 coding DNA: TGTGCCAGCAGCCAAGGGGGACAGGGTTCCTACGAGCAGTACGTC. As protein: CASSQGGQGSYEQYV.

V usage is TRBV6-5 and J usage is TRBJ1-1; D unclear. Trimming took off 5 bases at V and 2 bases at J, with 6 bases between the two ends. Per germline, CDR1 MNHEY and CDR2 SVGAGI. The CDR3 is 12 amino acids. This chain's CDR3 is CASSRYNTEAFF. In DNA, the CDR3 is TGTGCCAGCAGTCGGTATAACACTGAAGCTTTCTTT.

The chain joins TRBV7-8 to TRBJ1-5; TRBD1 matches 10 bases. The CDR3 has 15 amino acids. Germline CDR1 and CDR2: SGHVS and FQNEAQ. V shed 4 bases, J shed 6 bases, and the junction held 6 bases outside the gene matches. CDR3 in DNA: TGTGCCAGCAGCTCCGGACAGGGGGTAGGTCAGCCCCAGCATTTT. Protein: CASSSGQGVGQPQHF.

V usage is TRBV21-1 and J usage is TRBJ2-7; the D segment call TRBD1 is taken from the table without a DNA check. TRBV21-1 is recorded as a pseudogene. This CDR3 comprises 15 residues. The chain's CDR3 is CASSKVGPGKGEQYV. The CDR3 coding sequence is TGTGCCAGCAGCAAAGTGGGTCCAGGGAAGGGCGAGCAGTACGTC.

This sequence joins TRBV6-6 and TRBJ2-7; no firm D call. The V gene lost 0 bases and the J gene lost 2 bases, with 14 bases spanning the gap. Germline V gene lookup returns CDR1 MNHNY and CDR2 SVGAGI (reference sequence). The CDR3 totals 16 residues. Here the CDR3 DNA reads TGTGCCAGCAGTTACTCGTTTGCAGGAAGGACCTACGAGCAGTACTTC. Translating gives CASSYSFAGRTYEQYF.

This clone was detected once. CDR3 residues: CASSASGGYTEAFF. CDR3 coding DNA: TGCGCCAGCAGCGCGTCAGGGGGATACACTGAAGCTTTCTTT. This chain joins TRBV5-1 and TRBJ1-1; 7 nucleotides line up with TRBD1. With V trimmed by 4 bases and J by 3 bases, 6 bases remained unmatched. The CDR3 is 14 residues long. The germline V gene encodes CDR1 SGHRS and CDR2 YFSETQ. Looking up the rest from reference TRBV5-1 and TRBJ1-1 gives the full variable domain: KAGVTQTPRYLIKTRGQQVTLSCSPISGHRSVSWYQQTPGQGLQFLFEYFSETQRNKGNFPGRFSGRQFSNSRSEMNVSTLELGDSALYLCASSASGGYTEAFFGQGTRLTVV.

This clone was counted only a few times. In nucleotides, the CDR3 is TGTGCCAGTAGTGTCCAGGGTTCGCCAGATACGCAGTATTTT. As protein: CASSVQGSPDTQYF. V and J are TRBV19 and TRBJ2-3; tentatively, D is TRBD1 (5 bases). The germline V gene has CDR1 LNHDA and CDR2 SQIVND (reference sequence). The CDR3 spans 14 residues. V gave up 5 bases and J gave up 4 bases, with 13 bases separating them.

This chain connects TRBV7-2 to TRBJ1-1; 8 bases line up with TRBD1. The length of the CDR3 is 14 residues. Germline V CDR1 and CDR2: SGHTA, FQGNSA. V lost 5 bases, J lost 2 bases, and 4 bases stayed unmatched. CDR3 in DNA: TGTGCCAGCAGCCAACAGGGGGTAAACACTGAAGCTTTCTTT. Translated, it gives CASSQQGVNTEAFF.

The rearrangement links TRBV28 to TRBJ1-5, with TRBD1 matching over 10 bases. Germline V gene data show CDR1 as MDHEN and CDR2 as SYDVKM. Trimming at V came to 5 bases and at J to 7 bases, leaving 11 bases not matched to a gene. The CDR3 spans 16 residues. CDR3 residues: CASSSGTGVIRQPQHF. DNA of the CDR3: TGTGCCAGCAGTAGCGGGACAGGGGTAATACGACAGCCCCAGCATTTT.

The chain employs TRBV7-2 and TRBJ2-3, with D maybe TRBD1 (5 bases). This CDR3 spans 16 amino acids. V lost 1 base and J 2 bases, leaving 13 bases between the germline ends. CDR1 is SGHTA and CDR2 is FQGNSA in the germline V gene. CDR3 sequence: CASSLGAGMATDTQYF. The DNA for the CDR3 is TGTGCCAGCAGCTTAGGTGCAGGGATGGCCACAGATACGCAGTATTTT. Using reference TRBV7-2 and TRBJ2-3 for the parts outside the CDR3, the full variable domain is GAGVSQSPSNKVTEKGKDVELRCDPISGHTALYWYRQSLGQGLEFLIYFQGNSAPDKSGLPSDRFSAERTGGSVSTLTIQRTQQEDSAVYLCASSLGAGMATDTQYFGPGTRLTVL.

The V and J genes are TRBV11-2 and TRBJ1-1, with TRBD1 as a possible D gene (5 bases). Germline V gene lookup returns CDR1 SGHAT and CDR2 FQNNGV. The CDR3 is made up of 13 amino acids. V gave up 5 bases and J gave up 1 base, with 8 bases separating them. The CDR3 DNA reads TGTGCCAGCAGCATTACAGGGAACACTGAAGCTTTCTTT. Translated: CASSITGNTEAFF. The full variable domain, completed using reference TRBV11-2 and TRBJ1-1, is EAGVAQSPRYKIIEKRQSVAFWCNPISGHATLYWYQQILGQGPKLLIQFQNNGVVDDSQLPKDRFSAERLKGVDSTLKIQPAKLEDSAVYLCASSITGNTEAFFGQGTRLTVV.

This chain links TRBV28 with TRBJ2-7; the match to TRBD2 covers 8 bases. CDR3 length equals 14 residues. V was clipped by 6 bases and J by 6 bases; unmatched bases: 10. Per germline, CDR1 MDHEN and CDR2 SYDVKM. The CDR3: CASSLGRLASEQYF. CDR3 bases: TGTGCCAGCAGCCTAGGGAGACTAGCGAGCGAGCAGTACTTC.

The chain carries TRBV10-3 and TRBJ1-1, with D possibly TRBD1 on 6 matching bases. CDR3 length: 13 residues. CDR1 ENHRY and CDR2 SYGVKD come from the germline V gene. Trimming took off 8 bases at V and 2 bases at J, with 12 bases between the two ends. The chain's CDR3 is CAIGAGVNTEAFF. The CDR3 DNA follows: TGTGCCATCGGGGCAGGGGTCAACACTGAAGCTTTCTTT.

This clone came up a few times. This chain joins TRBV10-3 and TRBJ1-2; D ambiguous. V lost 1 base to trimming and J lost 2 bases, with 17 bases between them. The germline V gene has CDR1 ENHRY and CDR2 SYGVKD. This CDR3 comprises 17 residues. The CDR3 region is CAISELTEPAGNYGYTF. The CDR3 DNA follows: TGTGCCATCAGTGAGTTGACGGAGCCGGCGGGAAACTATGGCTACACCTTC.

The CDR3 loop is CASSQNQGVSPLHF. The CDR3 DNA is TGTGCCAGCAGCCAAAATCAGGGTGTTTCACCCCTCCACTTT. The chain is built from TRBV3-1 (or the pseudogene TRBV3-2) and TRBJ1-6; D may be TRBD1 (5 bases). Trimming took 2 bases from V and 9 from J, leaving 11 bases between them. From germline, CDR1 is LGHDT and CDR2 YNNKEL (reference sequence). CDR3 length: 14 residues.